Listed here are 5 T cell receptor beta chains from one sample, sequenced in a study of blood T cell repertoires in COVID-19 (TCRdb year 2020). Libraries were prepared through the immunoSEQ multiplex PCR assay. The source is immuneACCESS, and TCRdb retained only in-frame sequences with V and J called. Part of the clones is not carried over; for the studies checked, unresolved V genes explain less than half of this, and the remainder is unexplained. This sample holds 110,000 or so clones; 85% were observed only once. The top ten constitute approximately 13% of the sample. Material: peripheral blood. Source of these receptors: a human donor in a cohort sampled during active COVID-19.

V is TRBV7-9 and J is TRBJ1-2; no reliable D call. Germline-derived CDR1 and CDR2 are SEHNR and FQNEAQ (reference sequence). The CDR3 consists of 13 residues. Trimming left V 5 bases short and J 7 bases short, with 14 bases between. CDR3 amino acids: CASSREGFGGYTF. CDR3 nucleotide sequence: TGTGCCAGCAGCCGAGAGGGTTTTGGTGGCTACACCTTC. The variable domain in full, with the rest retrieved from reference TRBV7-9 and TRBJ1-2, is DTGVSQNPRHKITKRGQNVTFRCDPISEHNRLYWYRQTLGQGPEFLTYFQNEAQLEKSRLLSDRFSAERPKGSFSTLEIQRTEQGDSAMYLCASSREGFGGYTFGSGTRLTVV.

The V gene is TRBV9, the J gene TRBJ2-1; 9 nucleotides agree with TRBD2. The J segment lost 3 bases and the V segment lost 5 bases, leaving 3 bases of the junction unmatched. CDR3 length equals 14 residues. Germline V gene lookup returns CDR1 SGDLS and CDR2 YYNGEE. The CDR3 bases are TGTGCCAGCAGTCGTAGCGGGGGCTACAATGAGCAGTTCTTC. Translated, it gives CASSRSGGYNEQFF.

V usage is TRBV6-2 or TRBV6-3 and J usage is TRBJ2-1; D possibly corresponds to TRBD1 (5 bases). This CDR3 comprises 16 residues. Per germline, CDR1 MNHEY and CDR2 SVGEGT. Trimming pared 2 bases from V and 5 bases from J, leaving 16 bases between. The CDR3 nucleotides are TGTGCCAGCAGTTACAGTAAGGGGCTGGCGGACAATGAGCAGTTCTTC. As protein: CASSYSKGLADNEQFF.

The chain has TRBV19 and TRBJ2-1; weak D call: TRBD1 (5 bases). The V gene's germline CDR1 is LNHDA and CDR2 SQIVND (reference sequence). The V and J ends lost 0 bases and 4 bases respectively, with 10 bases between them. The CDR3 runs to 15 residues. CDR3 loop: CASSIEVQGYNEQFF. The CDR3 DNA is TGTGCCAGTAGTATAGAAGTCCAGGGTTACAATGAGCAGTTCTTC. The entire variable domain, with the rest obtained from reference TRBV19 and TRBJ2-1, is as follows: DGGITQSPKYLFRKEGQNVTLSCEQNLNHDAMYWYRQDPGQGLRLIYYSQIVNDFQKGDIAEGYSVSREKKESFPLTVTSAQKNPTAFYLCASSIEVQGYNEQFFGPGTRLTVL.

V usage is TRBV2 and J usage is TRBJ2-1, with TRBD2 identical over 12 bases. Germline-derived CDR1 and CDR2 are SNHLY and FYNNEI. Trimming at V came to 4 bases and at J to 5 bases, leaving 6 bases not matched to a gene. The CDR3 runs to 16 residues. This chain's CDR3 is CASSGLAGGLHNEQFF. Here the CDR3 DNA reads TGTGCCAGCAGTGGTCTAGCGGGGGGGCTCCACAATGAGCAGTTCTTC.